These 15 T cell receptor beta chains originate from one sample sequenced in a study of T cell changes during pregnancy in multiple sclerosis. Some clones are missing from TCRdb's copy, which holds only in-frame ones; the method was immunoSEQ multiplex PCR. The profile shows over 40,000 clones, almost 95% of them singletons. The sequencing used peripheral blood, collected in the third trimester of pregnancy. Receptors originate from a female donor with multiple sclerosis, enrolled in a pregnancy study.

The chain couples TRBV7-6 to TRBJ2-1; 13 bases are shared with TRBD2. Germline CDR1 reads SGHVS; CDR2 reads FNYEAQ. The CDR3 is 18 amino acids. The V segment lost 4 bases and the J segment 6 bases; nucleotides outside the gene matches: 12. The CDR3 bases are TGTGCCAGCAGCTATTTCCAAAGACTAGCGGGAGGTCCCAATGAGCAGTTCTTC. As protein: CASSYFQRLAGGPNEQFF.

The V gene is TRBV5-1, the J gene TRBJ2-2, with TRBD1 matching over 8 bases. The ends lost 4 bases at V and 4 bases at J; junction bases unmatched: 3. The germline gives CDR1 SGHRS, CDR2 YFSETQ. CDR3 size: 14 residues. The CDR3: CASSPRGLTGELFF. The CDR3 DNA reads as TGCGCCAGCAGCCCCAGGGGGCTCACCGGGGAGCTGTTTTTT.

The gene calls are TRBV7-3 and TRBJ2-3, with 13 bases identical to TRBD2. J was trimmed by 6 bases and V by 5 bases; bases with no gene match: 8. Looked up from germline, CDR1 is SGHTA and CDR2 is FQGTGA. This CDR3 contains 16 residues. This chain's CDR3 is CASSLVGTSGTDTQYF. The CDR3 bases are TGTGCCAGCAGCCTCGTTGGGACTAGCGGGACGGATACGCAGTATTTT.

The chain has TRBV29-1 and TRBJ2-7, with D unresolved. The V and J ends lost 4 bases and 3 bases respectively, with 7 bases between them. Per germline, CDR1 SQVTM and CDR2 ANQGSEA. This CDR3 has 11 amino acids. This chain's CDR3 is CSVGLNYEQYF. The CDR3 DNA reads as TGCAGCGTTGGACTGAACTACGAGCAGTACTTC.

The chain has TRBV10-3 and TRBJ1-3; 7 nucleotides agree with TRBD1. Germline V gene lookup returns CDR1 ENHRY and CDR2 SYGVKD. The CDR3 is made up of 17 amino acids. J gave up 4 bases and V 3 bases, and 12 bases lay outside the gene matches. For the CDR3, the DNA is TGTGCCATCAGTGACGGGCCGGGACAGAGGCCAGGAAACACCATATATTTT. It specifies CAISDGPGQRPGNTIYF.

The chain links TRBV9 to TRBJ2-3; 11 positions match TRBD2. The CDR3 covers 16 residues. The germline V gene encodes CDR1 SGDLS and CDR2 YYNGEE. The junction had 6 bases not matched to a gene; V was cut back by 3 bases and J by 3 bases. The chain's CDR3 is CASSAGTSGRTDTQYF. The DNA of the CDR3 is TGTGCCAGCAGCGCCGGGACTAGCGGTCGAACAGATACGCAGTATTTT.

The J gene is TRBJ1-1, the V gene TRBV7-9; tentative D call: TRBD1 (6 bases). This CDR3 has 14 residues. Deletions cut 2 bases from V and 4 bases from J, with 11 bases between. CDR1 and CDR2 from the germline V gene are SEHNR and FQNEAQ (reference sequence). CDR3 coding DNA: TGTGCCAGCAGCTTAATAGGGGGTGGCACTGAAGCTTTCTTT. Translating it yields CASSLIGGGTEAFF.

This chain connects TRBV28 to TRBJ1-1; D unclear. Trimming removed 4 bases at V and 0 bases at J, with 12 bases between. Germline V lookup: CDR1 MDHEN, CDR2 SYDVKM. The CDR3 sequence is 15 residues long. The CDR3 spells CASSSIIPVNTEAFF. CDR3 bases: TGTGCCAGCAGTTCCATTATTCCGGTGAACACTGAAGCTTTCTTT.

The CDR3 protein is CASSPSTGGDETQYF. The CDR3 DNA is TGTGCCAGCAGCCCGAGTACAGGGGGCGACGAGACCCAGTACTTC. The rearrangement links TRBV7-8 to TRBJ2-5, with 9 bases that match TRBD1. Germline V gene lookup returns CDR1 SGHVS and CDR2 FQNEAQ. With V trimmed by 5 bases and J by 5 bases, 9 bases remained unmatched. CDR3 length: 15 residues.

V and J are TRBV28 and TRBJ1-3; no clear D gene. V lost 8 bases to trimming and J lost 7 bases, with 6 bases between them. The germline V gene encodes CDR1 MDHEN and CDR2 SYDVKM. The CDR3 sequence is 10 residues long. The CDR3 region has the DNA TGTGCCAGCCTCGGGAACACCATATATTTT. Amino acids: CASLGNTIYF.

The chain combines TRBV5-1 with TRBJ2-1, with D perhaps TRBD2 (5 bases). Germline lookup yields CDR1 SGHRS and CDR2 YFSETQ. The length of the CDR3 is 14 residues. Trimming removed 0 bases from V and 5 bases from J, with 9 bases in between. The CDR3 nucleotides are TGCGCCAGCAGCTTGGCCGGGCGGGACAATGAGCAGTTCTTC. It encodes CASSLAGRDNEQFF. Supplemented by reference TRBV5-1 and TRBJ2-1, the full variable domain reads KAGVTQTPRYLIKTRGQQVTLSCSPISGHRSVSWYQQTPGQGLQFLFEYFSETQRNKGNFPGRFSGRQFSNSRSEMNVSTLELGDSALYLCASSLAGRDNEQFFGPGTRLTVL.

The rearrangement links TRBV7-3 to TRBJ2-1; no definite D call. The germline V gene has CDR1 SGHTA and CDR2 FQGTGA. The V end was cut by 4 bases, the J end by 5 bases, with 9 bases between. The CDR3 sequence is 13 residues long. The DNA of the CDR3 is TGTGCCAGCAGCTACGGCGGCGACAATGAGCAGTTCTTC. Encoded protein: CASSYGGDNEQFF.

The chain carries TRBV2 and TRBJ2-5; TRBD2 might be the D (5 bases). Deletions cut 8 bases from V and 0 bases from J, with 28 bases between. The germline V gene has CDR1 SNHLY and CDR2 FYNNEI. This CDR3 has 19 amino acids. The DNA of the CDR3 is TGTGCCAGCGGAAGAAACAGACCCGGGGAATCGGGCCACCAAGAGACCCAGTACTTC. This gives the protein CASGRNRPGESGHQETQYF.

The genes are TRBV28 and TRBJ2-1; 12 positions match TRBD2. Germline CDR1 and CDR2: MDHEN and SYDVKM. V was clipped by 1 base and J by 0 bases; unmatched bases: 4. The CDR3 is 18 residues long. DNA for the CDR3: TGTGCCAGCAGTTTATACATGGGACTAGCGGGCTCCTACAATGAGCAGTTCTTC. Protein sequence: CASSLYMGLAGSYNEQFF.

V and J are TRBV10-3 and TRBJ1-2; the D gene is possibly TRBD1 (6 bases). This CDR3 comprises 15 residues. Trimming pared 0 bases from V and 4 bases from J, leaving 12 bases between. Germline V CDR1 and CDR2: ENHRY, SYGVKD. The CDR3 nucleotides read TGTGCCATCAGTGAGTCGAGGGGGGGCCCCTATGGCTACACCTTC. This encodes CAISESRGGPYGYTF.